One and the same sample provided the 23 T cell receptor beta chains below, sequenced in a study of blood T cell repertoires in COVID-19. The repertoire was sequenced with immunoSEQ multiplex PCR; TCRdb's copy has only in-frame clones and lacks some. The sample shows about 190,000 clones, about 93% of them seen only once. Sequencing was carried out using peripheral blood. These receptors all stem from a man aged 50-59 years with acute or convalescent COVID-19.

This rearrangement joins TRBV18 to TRBJ2-2; perhaps TRBD1 as D (5 bases). The CDR3 loop spans 16 amino acids. Looked up from germline, CDR1 is KGHSH and CDR2 is LQKENI. Trimming shortened V by 0 bases and J by 4 bases, and 12 bases separated the two germline ends. The CDR3 coding sequence is TGTGCCAGCTCACCACCGGCAGGGCGGATCACCGGGGAGCTGTTTTTT. Translation gives CASSPPAGRITGELFF.

V is TRBV7-6 and J is TRBJ2-3, with 10 bases matching TRBD1. Germline V gives CDR1 SGHVS, CDR2 FNYEAQ. The length of the CDR3 is 15 residues. The V and J ends lost 5 bases and 3 bases, in that order; junction bases with no gene match: 5. The CDR3 region has the DNA TGTGCCAGCAGCCTTTGGGACAGGGGAACAGATACGCAGTATTTT. Its translation is CASSLWDRGTDTQYF.

V and J are TRBV29-1 and TRBJ2-7; maybe TRBD2 (6 bases). Trimming stripped 6 bases from V and 3 bases from J, with 9 bases between. The CDR3 length is 11 residues. The germline gives CDR1 SQVTM, CDR2 ANQGSEA. CDR3 protein: CSVQEGYEQYF. The CDR3 DNA reads as TGCAGCGTGCAGGAGGGCTACGAGCAGTACTTC.

The chain is built from TRBV7-6 and TRBJ2-1; a weak D match, TRBD1 (6 bases). The CDR3 covers 20 residues. Trimming removed 5 bases from V and 0 bases from J, with 26 bases in between. Germline assignment: CDR1 SGHVS and CDR2 FNYEAQ. The CDR3 is CASSRTASPQRGSSYNEQFF. The CDR3 DNA reads TGTGCCAGCAGCCGAACCGCCTCACCTCAGAGGGGGAGCTCCTACAATGAGCAGTTCTTC. Looking up the rest from reference TRBV7-6 and TRBJ2-1 gives the full variable domain: GAGVSQSPRYKVTKRGQDVALRCDPISGHVSLYWYRQALGQGPEFLTYFNYEAQQDKSGLPNDRFSAERPEGSISTLTIQRTEQRDSAMYRCASSRTASPQRGSSYNEQFFGPGTRLTVL.

The chain is built from TRBV4-3 and TRBJ2-3, with TRBD2 matching over 11 bases. The junction had 9 bases not matched to a gene; V was cut back by 1 base and J by 12 bases. The germline CDR1 and CDR2 sequences are LGHNA and YSLEER. The CDR3 extends over 15 amino acids. CDR3 DNA sequence: TGCGCCAGCAGCCAAGCTCTAGCGGGGGGCCCTTTTCAGTATTTT. Its protein product is CASSQALAGGPFQYF.

The rearrangement links TRBV4-3 to TRBJ1-2; TRBD1 agrees at 10 bases. CDR1 LGHNA and CDR2 YSLEER come from the germline V gene. The trim removed 0 bases at V and 4 bases at J, leaving 5 bases unmatched. The CDR3 totals 16 residues. DNA for the CDR3: TGCGCCAGCAGCCAAGAAAGGACAGGGGGACGCTATGGCTACACCTTC. It specifies CASSQERTGGRYGYTF.

The chain employs TRBV7-9 and TRBJ2-2; 10 nucleotides agree with TRBD2. This CDR3 is 16 amino acids long. Losses at the gene ends were 2 bases for V and 7 bases for J; bases not matched to a gene: 7. Germline lookup yields CDR1 SEHNR and CDR2 FQNEAQ (reference sequence). Here the CDR3 DNA reads TGTGCCAGCAGCTTATTCCTAGCGGGGGCAGGCGGGGAGCTGTTTTTT. Its translation: CASSLFLAGAGGELFF.

The rearrangement uses TRBV24-1 and TRBJ2-1; weak D call: TRBD1 (5 bases). This CDR3 comprises 13 residues. Germline CDR1 reads KGHDR; CDR2 reads SFDVKD. The V end lost 6 bases, the J end lost 8 bases, and 13 bases lay between the germline ends. CDR3: CATSIGAMDEQFF. The CDR3 DNA follows: TGTGCCACCAGTATAGGGGCCATGGATGAGCAGTTCTTC.

J is TRBJ2-7 and V is TRBV9; 11 nucleotides match TRBD1. CDR1 is SGDLS, CDR2 YYNGEE, per germline. CDR3 length: 16 residues. J was trimmed by 3 bases and V by 2 bases; bases with no gene match: 7. The CDR3 here is CASSVGQGVSSYEQYF. The CDR3 DNA follows: TGTGCCAGCAGCGTGGGACAGGGGGTTTCTAGCTACGAGCAGTACTTC.

The chain has TRBV11-1 and TRBJ1-6, with D maybe TRBD1 (6 bases). Trimming pared 5 bases from V and 6 bases from J, leaving 8 bases between. The CDR3 consists of 13 residues. CDR1 is SGHAT, CDR2 FQDESV, per germline (reference sequence). CDR3 loop: CASSPDSNSPLHF. As DNA, the CDR3 is TGTGCCAGCAGCCCGGACAGTAATTCACCCCTCCACTTT.

This clone was recorded once. The chain links TRBV9 to TRBJ1-1; TRBD1 might be the D (6 bases). Germline V gene data show CDR1 as SGDLS and CDR2 as YYNGEE. V lost 3 bases and J 1 base, leaving 19 bases between the germline ends. This CDR3 comprises 17 residues. Here the CDR3 DNA reads TGTGCCAGCAGCGCCCAAGGGGGACCCAAGTGGAACACTGAAGCTTTCTTT. This encodes CASSAQGGPKWNTEAFF.

The CDR3 here is CASEVKNIQYF. The DNA of the CDR3 is TGTGCCAGTGAGGTCAAAAACATTCAGTACTTC. The genes are TRBV28 and TRBJ2-4; D gene unclear. Germline V gene sequence: CDR1 MDHEN, CDR2 SYDVKM. The CDR3 consists of 11 residues. V was cut by 9 bases and J by 3 bases, with 6 bases left in between.

This clone was seen a few times. The CDR3 DNA is TGCGCCAGCAGCCAAGCTGCGTCTTCCTACTCCTACGAGCAGTACTTC. Encoded protein: CASSQAASSYSYEQYF. The chain is built from TRBV4-1 and TRBJ2-7, with no clear D. The CDR3 is 16 amino acids. The ends were cut back, 1 base at V and 0 bases at J, with 13 bases in the middle. In germline, CDR1 is MGHRA, CDR2 YSYEKL.

The chain carries TRBV15 and TRBJ1-5; a possible D gene is TRBD1 (5 bases). CDR1 LNHNV and CDR2 YYDKDF come from the germline V gene (reference sequence). CDR3 length: 15 amino acids. The V and J ends lost 8 bases and 0 bases respectively, with 14 bases between them. In DNA, the CDR3 is TGTGCCACCCGATTGGGGGGGGATAGCAATCAGCCCCAGCATTTT. Protein sequence: CATRLGGDSNQPQHF.

The V call is TRBV4-1, the J call TRBJ2-2; 7 nucleotides match TRBD2. The ends lost 3 bases at V and 4 bases at J; junction bases unmatched: 8. CDR1 is MGHRA and CDR2 is YSYEKL in the germline V gene. The CDR3 runs to 16 residues. The CDR3, as DNA: TGCGCCAGCAGCCACCGGGACGGACTAGGCACCGGGGAGCTGTTTTTT. Protein product: CASSHRDGLGTGELFF.

The table lists this clone with a count of one. CDR3 nucleotide sequence: TGTGCCACCGATCCGGGGGAGGGCCCTGTGGCCCAGCATTTT. Amino acids: CATDPGEGPVAQHF. The rearrangement joins TRBV6-5 to TRBJ1-5, with D maybe TRBD1 (5 bases). V was clipped by 10 bases and J by 11 bases, with 24 bases between them. Germline V gene data show CDR1 as MNHEY and CDR2 as SVGAGI. There are 14 residues in the CDR3.

This chain uses TRBV6-5 with TRBJ1-4, with 8 bases identical to TRBD1. Germline trimming cut 8 bases from V and 9 bases from J; bases unmatched to any gene: 11. Germline loops: CDR1 MNHEY, CDR2 SVGAGI. There are 14 residues in the CDR3. As DNA, the CDR3 is TGTGCCAGCGGACGACAGGGGCAGGGGAAAAAACTGTTTTTT. This gives the protein CASGRQGQGKKLFF.

This clone was seen just once. This chain connects TRBV5-1 to TRBJ1-1, with 9 bases fitting TRBD1. The CDR3 extends over 15 amino acids. CDR1 SGHRS and CDR2 YFSETQ come from the germline V gene. Trimming at V came to 2 bases and at J to 4 bases, leaving 6 bases not matched to a gene. CDR3 sequence (DNA): TGCGCCAGCAGCTTTGGCACAGGGGGCGGCACTGAAGCTTTCTTT. Translating gives CASSFGTGGGTEAFF.

The table lists this clone with a count of one. The rearrangement joins TRBV15 to TRBJ2-5, with 8 bases aligning to TRBD2. CDR1 is LNHNV, CDR2 YYDKDF, per germline (reference sequence). The ends lost 0 bases at V and 5 bases at J; junction bases unmatched: 5. This CDR3 region has 15 residues. As DNA, the CDR3 is TGTGCCACCAGCAGAGATCTCTCGGGGGGGGAGACCCAGTACTTC. It specifies CATSRDLSGGETQYF.

In this sample, this clone turned up once. This chain connects TRBV6-6 to TRBJ1-5; a weak D match, TRBD1 (6 bases). Germline CDR1 reads MNHNY; CDR2 reads SVGAGI (reference sequence). This CDR3 spans 14 amino acids. V was shortened by 0 bases and J by 7 bases, with 10 bases between the two germline ends. The CDR3 is CASSYSDRKQPQHF. For the CDR3, the DNA is TGTGCCAGCAGTTACTCCGACAGGAAACAGCCCCAGCATTTT.

This chain's CDR3 is CASTTSGSFYEQYF. As DNA, the CDR3 is TGTGCCAGCACTACTAGCGGGAGTTTCTACGAGCAGTACTTC. The chain is built from TRBV27 and TRBJ2-7; TRBD2 matches at 11 bases. The CDR3 length is 14 residues. V lost 7 bases and J lost 3; bases outside the gene matches: 5. In germline, CDR1 is MNHEY, CDR2 SMNVEV (reference sequence).

V and J are TRBV28 and TRBJ1-3; D is ambiguous. This CDR3 contains 16 residues. Germline V gene sequence: CDR1 MDHEN, CDR2 SYDVKM. V lost 5 bases and J lost 0, with 14 bases in between. In nucleotides, the CDR3 is TGTGCCAGCAGTCTCGCGGACGGGAGCTCTGGAAACACCATATATTTT. Protein product: CASSLADGSSGNTIYF.

This clone was observed a single time. The chain links TRBV5-4 to TRBJ2-3; no firm D call. Trimming stripped 5 bases from V and 2 bases from J, with 3 bases between. The CDR3 contains 11 residues. The germline V gene encodes CDR1 SGHNT and CDR2 YYREEE (reference sequence). In nucleotides, the CDR3 is TGTGCCAGCAGTCTCACAGATACGCAGTATTTT. It yields the protein CASSLTDTQYF.